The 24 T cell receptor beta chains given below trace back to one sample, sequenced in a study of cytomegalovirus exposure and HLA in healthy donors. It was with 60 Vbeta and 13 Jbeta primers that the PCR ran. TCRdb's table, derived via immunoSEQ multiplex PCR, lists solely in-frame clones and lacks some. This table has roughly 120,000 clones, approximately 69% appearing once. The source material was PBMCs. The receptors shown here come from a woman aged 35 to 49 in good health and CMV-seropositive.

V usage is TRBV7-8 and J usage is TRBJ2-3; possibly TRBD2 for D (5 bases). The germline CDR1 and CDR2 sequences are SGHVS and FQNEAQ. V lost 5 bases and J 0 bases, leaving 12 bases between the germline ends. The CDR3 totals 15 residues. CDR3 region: CASSPWTSSTDTQYF. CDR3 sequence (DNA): TGTGCCAGCAGCCCCTGGACTTCTAGCACAGATACGCAGTATTTT.

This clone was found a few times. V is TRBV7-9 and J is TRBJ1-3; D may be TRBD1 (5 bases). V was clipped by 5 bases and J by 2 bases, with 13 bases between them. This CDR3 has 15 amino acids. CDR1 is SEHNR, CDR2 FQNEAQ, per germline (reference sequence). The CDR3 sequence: CASSPMVGPGNTIYF. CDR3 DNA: TGTGCCAGCAGCCCTATGGTGGGGCCTGGAAACACCATATATTTT.

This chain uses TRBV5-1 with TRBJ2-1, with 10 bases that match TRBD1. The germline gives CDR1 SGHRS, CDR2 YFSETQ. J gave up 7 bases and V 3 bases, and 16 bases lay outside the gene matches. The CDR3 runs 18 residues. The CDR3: CASSWGVVSDRGSNEQFF. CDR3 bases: TGCGCCAGCAGCTGGGGGGTGGTTTCGGACAGGGGGTCAAATGAGCAGTTCTTC.

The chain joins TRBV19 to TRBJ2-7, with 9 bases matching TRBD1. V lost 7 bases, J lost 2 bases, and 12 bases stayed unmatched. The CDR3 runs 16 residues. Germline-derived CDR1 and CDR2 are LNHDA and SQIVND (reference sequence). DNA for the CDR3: TGTGCCAGTACCCCATCCCCGACAGGGGGTACCTACGAGCAGTACTTC. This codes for CASTPSPTGGTYEQYF.

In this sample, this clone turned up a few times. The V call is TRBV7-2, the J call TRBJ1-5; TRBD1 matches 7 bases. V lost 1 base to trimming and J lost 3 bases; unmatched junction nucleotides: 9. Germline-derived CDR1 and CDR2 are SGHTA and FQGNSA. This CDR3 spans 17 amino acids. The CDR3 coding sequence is TGTGCCAGCAGCTTAGATCGGGCAGGGGGTGACAATCAGCCCCAGCATTTT. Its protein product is CASSLDRAGGDNQPQHF.

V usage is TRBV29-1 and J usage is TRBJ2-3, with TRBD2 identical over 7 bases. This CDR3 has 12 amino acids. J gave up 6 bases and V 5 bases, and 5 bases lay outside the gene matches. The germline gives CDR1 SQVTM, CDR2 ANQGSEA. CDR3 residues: CSVRTSSDTQYF. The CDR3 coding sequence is TGCAGCGTTAGGACTAGTTCTGATACGCAGTATTTT.

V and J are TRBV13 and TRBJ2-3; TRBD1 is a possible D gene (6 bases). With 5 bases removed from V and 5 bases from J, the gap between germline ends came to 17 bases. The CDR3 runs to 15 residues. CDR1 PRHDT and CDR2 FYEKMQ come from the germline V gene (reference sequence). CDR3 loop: CASSLRTDRRDTQYF. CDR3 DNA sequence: TGTGCCAGCAGCCTACGGACAGATCGTAGAGATACGCAGTATTTT. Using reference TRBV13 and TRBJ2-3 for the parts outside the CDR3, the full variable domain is AAGVIQSPRHLIKEKRETATLKCYPIPRHDTVYWYQQGPGQDPQFLISFYEKMQSDKGSIPDRFSAQQFSDYHSELNMSSLELGDSALYFCASSLRTDRRDTQYFGPGTRLTVL.

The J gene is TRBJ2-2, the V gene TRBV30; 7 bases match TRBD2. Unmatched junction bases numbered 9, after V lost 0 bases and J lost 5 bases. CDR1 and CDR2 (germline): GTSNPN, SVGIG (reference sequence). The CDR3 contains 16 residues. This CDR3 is CAWSVTSGIGTGELFF. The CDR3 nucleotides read TGTGCCTGGAGTGTAACCAGCGGGATAGGAACCGGGGAGCTGTTTTTT.

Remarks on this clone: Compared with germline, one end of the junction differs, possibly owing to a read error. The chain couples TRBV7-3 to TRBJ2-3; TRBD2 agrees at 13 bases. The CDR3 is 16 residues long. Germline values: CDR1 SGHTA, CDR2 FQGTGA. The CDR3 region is CSSSPRPGLAGNTQYF. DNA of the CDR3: TGTTCCAGCAGCCCGAGGCCGGGACTAGCGGGAAATACGCAGTATTTT.

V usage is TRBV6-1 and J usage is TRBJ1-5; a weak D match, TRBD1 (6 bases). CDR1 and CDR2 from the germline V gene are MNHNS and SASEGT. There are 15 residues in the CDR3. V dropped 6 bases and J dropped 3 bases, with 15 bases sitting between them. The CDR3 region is CASRIPGTINQPQHF. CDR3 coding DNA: TGTGCCAGCAGGATCCCCGGGACAATCAATCAGCCCCAGCATTTT.

CDR3 in amino acids: CASRGQLYSNQPQHF. The CDR3 nucleotides read TGTGCCAGCCGGGGACAGCTTTATAGCAATCAGCCCCAGCATTTT. This sequence joins TRBV19 and TRBJ1-5, with TRBD1 identical over 7 bases. This CDR3 is built from 15 residues. Looked up from germline, CDR1 is LNHDA and CDR2 is SQIVND (reference sequence). Trimming removed 9 bases from V and 0 bases from J; junction bases left unmatched: 8.

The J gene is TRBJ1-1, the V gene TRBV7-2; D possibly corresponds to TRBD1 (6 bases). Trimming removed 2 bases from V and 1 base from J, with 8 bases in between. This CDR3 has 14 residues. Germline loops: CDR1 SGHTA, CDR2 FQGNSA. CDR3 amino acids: CASSLLQGNTEAFF. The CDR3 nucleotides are TGTGCCAGCAGCTTATTACAGGGGAACACTGAAGCTTTCTTT.

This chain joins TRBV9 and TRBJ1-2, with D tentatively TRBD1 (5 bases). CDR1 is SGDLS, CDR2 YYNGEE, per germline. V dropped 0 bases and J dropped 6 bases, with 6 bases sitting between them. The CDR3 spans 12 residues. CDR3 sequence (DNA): TGTGCCAGCAGCGTAGGGGGCCATGGCTACACCTTC. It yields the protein CASSVGGHGYTF.

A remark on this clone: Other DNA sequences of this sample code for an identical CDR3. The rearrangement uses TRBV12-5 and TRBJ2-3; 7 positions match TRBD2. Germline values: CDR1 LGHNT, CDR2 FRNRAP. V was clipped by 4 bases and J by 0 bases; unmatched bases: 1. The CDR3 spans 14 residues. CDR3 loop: CASGWRESTDTQYF. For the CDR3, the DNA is TGTGCTAGTGGTTGGCGGGAGAGCACAGATACGCAGTATTTT.

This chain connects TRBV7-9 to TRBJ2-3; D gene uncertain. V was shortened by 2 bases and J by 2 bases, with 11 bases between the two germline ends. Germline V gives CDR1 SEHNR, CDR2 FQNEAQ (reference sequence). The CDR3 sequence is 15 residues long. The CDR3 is CASSLSHSNTDTQYF. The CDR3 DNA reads TGTGCCAGCAGCTTAAGTCACAGTAACACAGATACGCAGTATTTT.

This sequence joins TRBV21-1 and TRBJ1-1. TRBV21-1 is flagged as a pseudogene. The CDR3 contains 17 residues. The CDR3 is CASSKAGSESWGTEAFF. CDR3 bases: TGTGCCAGCAGCAAAGCAGGGAGTGAAAGTTGGGGCACTGAAGCTTTCTTT.

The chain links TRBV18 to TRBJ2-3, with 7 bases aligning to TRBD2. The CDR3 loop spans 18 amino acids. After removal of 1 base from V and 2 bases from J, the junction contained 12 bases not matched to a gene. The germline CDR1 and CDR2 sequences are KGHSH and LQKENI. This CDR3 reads CASSPRGIRGDSTDTQYF. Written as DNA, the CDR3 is TGTGCCAGCTCACCACGGGGGATTCGGGGGGACTCCACAGATACGCAGTATTTT.

Written as DNA, the CDR3 is TGTGCCAGCAGTTACCGGACTGGCTACGAGCAGTACTTC. Protein: CASSYRTGYEQYF. This sequence joins TRBV6-6 and TRBJ2-7; perhaps TRBD2 as D (5 bases). Germline CDR1 is MNHNY and CDR2 is SVGAGI (reference sequence). There are 13 residues in the CDR3. Trimming shortened V by 2 bases and J by 3 bases, and 8 bases separated the two germline ends.

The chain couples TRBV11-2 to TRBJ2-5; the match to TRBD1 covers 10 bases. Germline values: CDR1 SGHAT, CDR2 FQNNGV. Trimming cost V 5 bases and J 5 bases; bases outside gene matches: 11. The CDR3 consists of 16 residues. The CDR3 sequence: CASSAPPGTGEETQYF. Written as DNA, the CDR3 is TGTGCCAGCAGCGCGCCCCCCGGGACAGGGGAGGAGACCCAGTACTTC. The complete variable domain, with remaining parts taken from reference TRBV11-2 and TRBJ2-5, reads EAGVAQSPRYKIIEKRQSVAFWCNPISGHATLYWYQQILGQGPKLLIQFQNNGVVDDSQLPKDRFSAERLKGVDSTLKIQPAKLEDSAVYLCASSAPPGTGEETQYFGPGTRLLVL.

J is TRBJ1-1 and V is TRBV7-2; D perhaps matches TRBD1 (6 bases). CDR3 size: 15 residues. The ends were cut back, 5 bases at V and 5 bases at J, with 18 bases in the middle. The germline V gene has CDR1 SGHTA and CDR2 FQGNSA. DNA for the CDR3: TGTGCCAGCAGCCCACAGACAGGCGCCGGGACTGAAGCTTTCTTT. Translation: CASSPQTGAGTEAFF.

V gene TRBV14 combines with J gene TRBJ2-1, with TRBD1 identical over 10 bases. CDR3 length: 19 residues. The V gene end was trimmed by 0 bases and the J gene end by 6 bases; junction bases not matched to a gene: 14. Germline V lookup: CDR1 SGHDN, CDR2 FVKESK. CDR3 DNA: TGTGCCAGCAGCCAAGATGGGGACAGGGGAATTTGGGGCCGCAATGAGCAGTTCTTC. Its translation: CASSQDGDRGIWGRNEQFF.

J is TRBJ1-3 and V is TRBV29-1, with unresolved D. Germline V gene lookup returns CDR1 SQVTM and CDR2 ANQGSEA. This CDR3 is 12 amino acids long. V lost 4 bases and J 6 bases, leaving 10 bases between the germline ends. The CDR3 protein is CSVAGSENTIYF. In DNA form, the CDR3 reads TGCAGCGTTGCGGGGTCGGAAAACACCATATATTTT.

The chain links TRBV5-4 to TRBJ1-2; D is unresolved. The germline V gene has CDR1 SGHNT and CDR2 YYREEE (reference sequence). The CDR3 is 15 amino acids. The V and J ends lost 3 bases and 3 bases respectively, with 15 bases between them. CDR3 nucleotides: TGTGCCAGCAGCTCACCCACGGGTGGCTACTATGGCTACACCTTC. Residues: CASSSPTGGYYGYTF.

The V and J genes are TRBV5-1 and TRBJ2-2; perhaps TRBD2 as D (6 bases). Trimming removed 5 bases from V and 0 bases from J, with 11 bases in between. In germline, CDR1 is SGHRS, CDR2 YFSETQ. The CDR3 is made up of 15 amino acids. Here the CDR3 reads CASRRDVANTGELFF. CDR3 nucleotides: TGCGCCAGCAGGCGGGACGTCGCGAACACCGGGGAGCTGTTTTTT.